Sequencing of this T cell receptor beta chain was carried out in a study of Tregs in tolerant kidney transplant recipients. Study details: Sorting of CD4+CD25+CD127- cells followed 3-day belatacept mixed lymphocyte reactions, sometimes with roughly five-day graft donor restimulation. Study observations and caveats: Biological reproducibility was not directly addressed in this study.

The V gene's germline CDR1 is SGHTA and CDR2 FQGNSA. The CDR3 has 13 amino acids. V was pared by 5 bases and J by 8 bases, with 13 bases between. Details on this clone: Its target is not known.

Clones were sequenced by immunoSEQ multiplex PCR, and TCRdb holds only the in-frame ones, with some missing. Among some 15,000 clones, approximately 61% were seen once, and the ten largest hold 3.2%. The sequence came from a human donor in good health. The chain is built from TRBV7-2 and TRBJ2-1; D is possibly TRBD2 (5 bases). The sequencing sample was made of Tregs from blood cultured with allogeneic cells. The CDR3 region has the DNA TGTGCCAGCAGCGTAGACGGGGTTGATGAGCAGTTCTTC. Protein: CASSVDGVDEQFF.